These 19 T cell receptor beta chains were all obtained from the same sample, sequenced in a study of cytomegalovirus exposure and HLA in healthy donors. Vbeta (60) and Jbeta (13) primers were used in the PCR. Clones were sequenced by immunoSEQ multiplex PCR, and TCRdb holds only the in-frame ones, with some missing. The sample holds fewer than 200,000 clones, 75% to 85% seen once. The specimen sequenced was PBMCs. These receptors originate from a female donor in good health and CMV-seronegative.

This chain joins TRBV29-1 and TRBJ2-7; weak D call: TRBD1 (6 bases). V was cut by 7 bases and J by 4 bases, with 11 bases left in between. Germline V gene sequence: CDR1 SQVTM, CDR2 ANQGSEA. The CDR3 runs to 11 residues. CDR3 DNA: TGCAGCGCCGGACAGACTTACGAGCAGTACTTC. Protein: CSAGQTYEQYF.

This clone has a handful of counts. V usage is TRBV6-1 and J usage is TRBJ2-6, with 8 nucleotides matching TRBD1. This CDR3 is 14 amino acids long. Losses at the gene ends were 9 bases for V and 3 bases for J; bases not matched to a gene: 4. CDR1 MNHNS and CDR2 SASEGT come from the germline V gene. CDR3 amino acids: CASQTGVGANVLTF. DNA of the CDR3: TGTGCCAGTCAGACAGGGGTTGGGGCCAACGTCCTGACTTTC.

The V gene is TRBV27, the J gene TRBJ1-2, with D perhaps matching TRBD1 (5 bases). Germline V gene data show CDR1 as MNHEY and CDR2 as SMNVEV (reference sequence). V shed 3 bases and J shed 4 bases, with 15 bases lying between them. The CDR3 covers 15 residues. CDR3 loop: CASSFQGFKGYGYTF. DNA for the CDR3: TGTGCCAGCAGTTTCCAGGGTTTCAAGGGCTATGGCTACACCTTC.

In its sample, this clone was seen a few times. Here the CDR3 DNA reads TGTGCCAGCAGTAGGACAGTAAGAGCCCTCTACGAGCAGTACTTC. Translated: CASSRTVRALYEQYF. The chain couples TRBV6-5 to TRBJ2-7; tentative D call: TRBD1 (6 bases). Trimming removed 5 bases from V and 3 bases from J, with 17 bases in between. The CDR3 runs to 15 residues. Germline V CDR1 and CDR2: MNHEY, SVGAGI.

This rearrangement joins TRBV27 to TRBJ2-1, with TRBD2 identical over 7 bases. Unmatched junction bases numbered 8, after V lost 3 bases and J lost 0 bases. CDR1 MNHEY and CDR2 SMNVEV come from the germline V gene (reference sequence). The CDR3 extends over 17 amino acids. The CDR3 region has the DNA TGTGCCAGCAGTTTCCGTGCGGGGGTTGTCTCCTACAATGAGCAGTTCTTC. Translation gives CASSFRAGVVSYNEQFF.

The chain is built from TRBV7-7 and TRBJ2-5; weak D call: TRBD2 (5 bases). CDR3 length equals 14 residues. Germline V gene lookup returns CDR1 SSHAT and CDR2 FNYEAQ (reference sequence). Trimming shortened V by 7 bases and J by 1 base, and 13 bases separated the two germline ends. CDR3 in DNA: TGTGCCAGCACCTCAGCCGGGATCCAAGAGACCCAGTACTTC. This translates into CASTSAGIQETQYF.

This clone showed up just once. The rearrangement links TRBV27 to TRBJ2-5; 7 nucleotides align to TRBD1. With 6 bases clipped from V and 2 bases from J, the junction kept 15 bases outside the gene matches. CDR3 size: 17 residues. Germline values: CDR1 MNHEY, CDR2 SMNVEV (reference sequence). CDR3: CASSLAGTVGRQETQYF. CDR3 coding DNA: TGTGCCAGCAGCTTAGCCGGGACAGTGGGGAGACAAGAGACCCAGTACTTC.

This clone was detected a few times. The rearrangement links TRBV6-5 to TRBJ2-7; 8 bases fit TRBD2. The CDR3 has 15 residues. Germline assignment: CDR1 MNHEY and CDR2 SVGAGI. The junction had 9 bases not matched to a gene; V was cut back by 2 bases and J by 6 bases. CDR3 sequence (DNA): TGTGCCAGCAGTTACCTAGGACTAGCAAAGGTCGAGCAGTACTTC. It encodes CASSYLGLAKVEQYF.

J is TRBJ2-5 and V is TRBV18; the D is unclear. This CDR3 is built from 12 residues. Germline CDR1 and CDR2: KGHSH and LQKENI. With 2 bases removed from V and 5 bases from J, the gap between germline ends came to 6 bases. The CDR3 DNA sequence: TGTGCCAGCTCACCAGCGGTGGAGACCCAGTACTTC. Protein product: CASSPAVETQYF. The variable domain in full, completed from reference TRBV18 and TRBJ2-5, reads NAGVMQNPRHLVRRRGQEARLRCSPMKGHSHVYWYRQLPEEGLKFMVYLQKENIIDESGMPKERFSAEFPKEGPSILRIQQVVRGDSAAYFCASSPAVETQYFGPGTRLLVL.

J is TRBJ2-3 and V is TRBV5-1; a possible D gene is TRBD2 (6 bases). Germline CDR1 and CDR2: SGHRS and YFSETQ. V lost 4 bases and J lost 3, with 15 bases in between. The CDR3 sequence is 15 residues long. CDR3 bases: TGCGCCAGCAGCCCCGGGACTCGCAGGACAGATACGCAGTATTTT. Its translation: CASSPGTRRTDTQYF. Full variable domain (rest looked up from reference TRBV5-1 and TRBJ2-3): KAGVTQTPRYLIKTRGQQVTLSCSPISGHRSVSWYQQTPGQGLQFLFEYFSETQRNKGNFPGRFSGRQFSNSRSEMNVSTLELGDSALYLCASSPGTRRTDTQYFGPGTRLTVL.

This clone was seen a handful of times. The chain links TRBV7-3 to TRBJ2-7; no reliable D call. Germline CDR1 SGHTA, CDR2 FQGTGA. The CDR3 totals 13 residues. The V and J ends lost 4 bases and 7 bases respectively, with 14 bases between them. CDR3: CASSSMGHWEQYF. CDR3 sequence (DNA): TGTGCCAGCAGCTCCATGGGCCACTGGGAGCAGTACTTC.

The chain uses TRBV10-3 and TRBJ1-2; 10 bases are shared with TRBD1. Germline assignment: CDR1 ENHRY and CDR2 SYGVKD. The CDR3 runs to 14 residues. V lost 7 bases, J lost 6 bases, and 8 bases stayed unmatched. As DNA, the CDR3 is TGTGCCATCAATAGACAGGGGGCTCTGGATGGCTACACCTTC. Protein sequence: CAINRQGALDGYTF.

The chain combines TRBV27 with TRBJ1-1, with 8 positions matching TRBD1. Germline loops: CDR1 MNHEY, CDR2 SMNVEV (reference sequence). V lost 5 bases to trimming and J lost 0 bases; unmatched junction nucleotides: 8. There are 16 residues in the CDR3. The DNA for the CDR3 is TGTGCCAGCAGTCGAGGGACAGGAGACATGAACACTGAAGCTTTCTTT. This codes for CASSRGTGDMNTEAFF.

As DNA, the CDR3 is TGTGCCAGCAGTGAATATCCCCTGACTAGCGACGAGCAGTACTTC. This encodes CASSEYPLTSDEQYF. The gene calls are TRBV25-1 and TRBJ2-7, with 8 bases lining up with TRBD2. Germline lookup yields CDR1 MGHDK and CDR2 SYGVNS. The CDR3 consists of 15 residues. V gave up 0 bases and J gave up 5 bases; unmatched junction bases: 6.

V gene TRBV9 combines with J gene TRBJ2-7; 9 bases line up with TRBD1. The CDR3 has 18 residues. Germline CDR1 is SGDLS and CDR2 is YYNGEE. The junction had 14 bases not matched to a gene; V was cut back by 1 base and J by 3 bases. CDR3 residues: CASSVSWDGGQGLYEQYF. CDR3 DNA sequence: TGTGCCAGCAGCGTATCTTGGGATGGGGGACAGGGACTCTACGAGCAGTACTTC.

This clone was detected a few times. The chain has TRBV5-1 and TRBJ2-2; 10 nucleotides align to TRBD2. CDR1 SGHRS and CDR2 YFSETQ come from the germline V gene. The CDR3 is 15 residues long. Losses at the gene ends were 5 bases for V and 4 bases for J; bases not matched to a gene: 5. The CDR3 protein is CASRSIAGGTGELFF. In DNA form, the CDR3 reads TGCGCCAGCAGGTCGATAGCGGGGGGCACCGGGGAGCTGTTTTTT.

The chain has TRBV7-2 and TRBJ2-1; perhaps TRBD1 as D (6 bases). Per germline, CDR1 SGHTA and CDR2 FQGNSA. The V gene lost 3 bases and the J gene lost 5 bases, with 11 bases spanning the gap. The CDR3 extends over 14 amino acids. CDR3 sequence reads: CASSLGHANNEQFF. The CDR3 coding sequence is TGTGCCAGCAGCTTGGGACACGCTAACAATGAGCAGTTCTTC.

CDR3 residues: CASSSVAGALSDTQYF. The CDR3 DNA reads TGTGCCAGCAGCTCCGTGGCGGGAGCTTTATCAGATACGCAGTATTTT. The rearrangement joins TRBV7-9 to TRBJ2-3; 7 nucleotides line up with TRBD2. This CDR3 is 16 amino acids long. Looked up from germline, CDR1 is SEHNR and CDR2 is FQNEAQ (reference sequence). V trimming: 4 bases; J trimming: 4 bases; junction bases outside the gene matches: 11.

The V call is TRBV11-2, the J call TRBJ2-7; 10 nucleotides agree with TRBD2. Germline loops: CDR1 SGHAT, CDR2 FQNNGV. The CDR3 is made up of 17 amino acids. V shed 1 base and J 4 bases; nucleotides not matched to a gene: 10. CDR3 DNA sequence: TGTGCCAGCAGCTTAGGGGGTTTAGCGGGGGGCCTGTACGAGCAGTACTTC. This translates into CASSLGGLAGGLYEQYF.